This T cell receptor (beta chain) was retrieved from a study of shared clonotypes between healthy human individuals. Sequencing was performed with immunoSEQ multiplex PCR; in TCRdb, only in-frame clones are kept and a portion is missing. The sample records around 2.1 million clones, just over 90% being singletons. Overall study results and limits: Exclusively blood specimens were collected; tissue repertoires likely differ.

Notes on this clone: Its target is unknown. One end of the junction fails to match germline, which may point to a read error.

Only CD45RO-negative cells positively selected for CCR7 counted as naive CD8 cells, so terminally differentiated effector memory CD45RA+ cells were excluded. Donors had no recently reported acute infections or vaccinations and were HIV-negative. The CDR3 is 16 residues long. Germline V gene data show CDR1 as SGHRS and CDR2 as YFSETQ. The sample consisted of naive CD8+ T cells from PBMCs. This TCR was recovered from a man aged 18-30 years in good health. Some clones in this sample may be carry-over from other donors' samples. This chain uses TRBV5-1 with TRBJ2-1, with D maybe TRBD1 (6 bases). The CDR3 reads CASSLAWTASFNEQFF. DNA of the CDR3: TGCGCCAGCAGCTTGGCCTGGACAGCGTCCTTCAATGAGCAGTTCTTC.